This TCR beta chain stems from a study of T cell responses to AZD1222 COVID-19 vaccine. Overall study findings and caveats: Nearly half of spike-specific TCRs reportedly target variant regions that are unmutated in the B.1.351 and B.1.1.7 variants. Rises in breadth and depth of Spike-specific TCRs came after two AZD1222 doses.

Only in-frame clones appear in the TCRdb table, and some are missing; sequencing was by immunoSEQ multiplex PCR. Of some 110,000 clones detected, just over 85% appear once; the ten largest clones hold roughly 18%. With respect to this clone: Its matching antigen is unknown.

The TCR sequence derives from an adult who received the AZD1222 COVID-19 vaccine. The input for sequencing was peripheral blood, taken 28 days after the second AZD1222 dose.

CDR3 residues: CASSTLLSDAAYNEQFF. The CDR3 coding sequence is TGTGCCAGTAGTACCCTCCTGTCGGACGCAGCCTACAATGAGCAGTTCTTC. The chain is built from TRBV19 and TRBJ2-1; D is undetermined. Looked up from germline, CDR1 is LNHDA and CDR2 is SQIVND (reference sequence). V was trimmed by 4 bases and J by 2 bases, leaving 18 bases between them. This CDR3 is 17 amino acids long.